These T cell receptor beta chains were read from a single sample in a study of CD8+ T cells in alopecia areata. The table came from immunoSEQ multiplex PCR; TCRdb's copy has only in-frame clones and leaves some out. Among around 69,000 clones listed, roughly three fifths were seen once. The specimen was CD8+ T cells sorted from blood, collected at week 0. These receptors were collected from a human donor with alopecia areata. Both conserved end residues are part of each CDR3. Clone size is not always given. Where it is, it says once, few, many or a class for expanded clones.

CDR3: CSVESALSYEQYF; size: .; V: TRBV29-1; J: TRBJ2-7
CDR3: CAWSNIRYTF; size: .; V: TRBV30; J: TRBJ1-2
CDR3: CASSSDSRGIQETQYF; size: large; V: TRBV28; J: TRBJ2-5
CDR3: CASSLDRAGDGNTIYF; size: few; V: TRBV7-2; J: TRBJ1-3
CDR3: CASSFGQGYEQYF; size: few; V: TRBV19; J: TRBJ2-7
CDR3: CASSEFGGSTDTQYF; size: .; V: TRBV25-1; J: TRBJ2-3
CDR3: CASSTTGMGEQFF; size: .; V: TRBV7-9; J: TRBJ2-1
CDR3: CASKYQETQYF; size: once; V: TRBV6-5; J: TRBJ2-5
CDR3: CASRPAQEETQYF; size: .; V: TRBV7-9; J: TRBJ2-5
CDR3: CASSTTGNTEAFF; size: .; V: TRBV4-3; J: TRBJ1-1
CDR3: CASSLSGDSLYEQYF; size: .; V: TRBV27; J: TRBJ2-7
CDR3: CASSQDSRDRGIEIGNQPQHF; size: .; V: TRBV4-3; J: TRBJ1-5
CDR3: CASSPDGGAEGDTQYF; size: few; V: TRBV7-6; J: TRBJ2-3
CDR3: CASSFPNQPQHF; size: .; V: TRBV7-6; J: TRBJ1-5
CDR3: CASSQVSARTEAFF; size: few; V: TRBV5-8; J: TRBJ1-1
CDR3: CASSLVLSSAFNQPQHF; size: few; V: TRBV7-2; J: TRBJ1-5
CDR3: CASSPGTPYEQYF; size: .; V: TRBV7-9; J: TRBJ2-7
CDR3: CASSLESSGGQETQYF; size: few; V: TRBV5-4; J: TRBJ2-5
CDR3: CASINWDTQYF; size: .; V: TRBV7-2; J: TRBJ2-3
CDR3: CASSQAPRITDTQYF; size: .; V: TRBV4-1; J: TRBJ2-3
CDR3: CASSQSGSSYNEQFF; size: few; V: TRBV6-5; J: TRBJ2-1
CDR3: CASSGSGQSNQPQHF; size: .; V: TRBV5-1; J: TRBJ1-5
CDR3: CASSPRLVRYEQYF; size: once; V: TRBV4-3; J: TRBJ2-7
CDR3: CSISGPWGNEQFF; size: .; V: TRBV29-1; J: TRBJ2-1
CDR3: CASSQGASWTGVYNEQFF; size: few; V: TRBV4-3; J: TRBJ2-1
CDR3: CASSPQDRGTYEQYF; size: .; V: TRBV9; J: TRBJ2-7
CDR3: CASSQGAGMSSYEQYF; size: .; V: TRBV4-1; J: TRBJ2-7
CDR3: CASSHWDRVFQETQYF; size: .; V: TRBV23-1; J: TRBJ2-5
CDR3: CASSSSGGRWWGYTF; size: .; V: TRBV27; J: TRBJ1-2
CDR3: CSVARGTGELFF; size: once; V: TRBV29-1; J: TRBJ2-2
CDR3: CASSLEITSGPQETQYF; size: .; V: TRBV27; J: TRBJ2-5
CDR3: CASSTPGRGNYGYTF; size: .; V: TRBV28; J: TRBJ1-2
CDR3: CASSPGTSGAEQYF; size: .; V: TRBV7-2; J: TRBJ2-7
CDR3: CATSDNVGYTF; size: .; V: TRBV4-3; J: TRBJ1-2
CDR3: CSVESGGGLAADTQYF; size: .; V: TRBV29-1; J: TRBJ2-3
CDR3: CSVKYRDSGANVLTF; size: .; V: TRBV29-1; J: TRBJ2-6
CDR3: CASSETRTAQETQYF; size: .; V: TRBV2; J: TRBJ2-5
CDR3: CASSRTGDSEKLFF; size: once; V: TRBV2; J: TRBJ1-4
CDR3: CASRGRADTQYF; size: few; V: TRBV7-2; J: TRBJ2-3
CDR3: CASSWGTGTYEQYF; size: .; V: TRBV5-1; J: TRBJ2-7
CDR3: CASSEEGPGYTF; size: .; V: TRBV4-1; J: TRBJ1-2
CDR3: CASSFAREITDTQYF; size: few; V: TRBV28; J: TRBJ2-3
CDR3: CASSFGPGQHYNSPLHF; size: .; V: TRBV7-2; J: TRBJ1-6
CDR3: CASGPQPISGNTIYF; size: few; V: TRBV28; J: TRBJ1-3
CDR3: CASSLGARGRETQYF; size: .; V: TRBV11-2; J: TRBJ2-5
CDR3: CASSPQGAGEKLFF; size: .; V: TRBV27; J: TRBJ1-4
CDR3: CASSFRGGRNEQFF; size: .; V: TRBV5-4; J: TRBJ2-1